Listed below are T cell receptor beta chains from one sample, sequenced in a study of chemoradiotherapy in HPV16-positive cancers. Here immunoSEQ multiplex PCR was the method, and the copy in TCRdb shows in-frame clones only, minus some. This table has 1,700 or so clones, roughly 89% appearing once. Sequencing was performed on tumor tissue, taken from a patient who underwent chemoradiotherapy. The receptors originated from a human donor with HPV-associated anogenital cancer. Both conserved end residues are part of each CDR3. The D gene is left open where the match is weak. Not all rows give a size; the values are once, few, many and, for expanded clones, a class.

D	V	J	size	DNA	CDR3
NA	TRBV7-6	TRBJ1-1	NA	TGTGCCAGCAGGCGCGGTGAGGCCTACACTGAAGCTTTCTTT	CASRRGEAYTEAFF
NA	TRBV11-2	TRBJ2-5	NA	TGTGCCAGCAGCTTAGGAACAGGGCTAGTCCAAGAGACCCAGTACTTC	CASSLGTGLVQETQYF
NA	TRBV7-9	TRBJ2-7	few	TGTGCCAGCAGCTTCAGGGAAACCTACGAGCAGTACTTC	CASSFRETYEQYF
NA	TRBV5-1	TRBJ1-2	NA	TGCGCCAGCAGCCTTGGGTGGGAGCAAGGCTATGGCTACACCTTC	CASSLGWEQGYGYTF
TRBD1	TRBV7-9	TRBJ1-2	NA	TGTGCCAGCACCCCACAGGGGGTTCCTCACGGCTACACCTTC	CASTPQGVPHGYTF
NA	TRBV14	TRBJ2-1	NA	TGTGCCAGCAGCCGGGACAATGAGCAGTTCTTC	CASSRDNEQFF
NA	TRBV11-2	TRBJ2-3	NA	TGTGCCAGCAGCTTAGAATCCCTGGGGACGCAGTATTTT	CASSLESLGTQYF
NA	TRBV7-2	TRBJ1-6	NA	TGTGCCAGCAGCTTTGAACAGGGTCGGACCGCACCCCTCCACTTT	CASSFEQGRTAPLHF
NA	TRBV4-1	TRBJ2-2	NA	TGCGCCAGCAGCGCAACGACTAGGAACACCGGGGAGCTGTTTTTT	CASSATTRNTGELFF
NA	TRBV27	TRBJ2-6	NA	TGTGCCAGCAGCTCAGTCCCATCTTTTGGGGCTGGGGCCAACGTCCTGACTTTC	CASSSVPSFGAGANVLTF
NA	TRBV4-1	TRBJ1-2	NA	TGCGCCAGCAGCCAAGGGGCCGGGGGAGGTCATAATGGCTACACCTTC	CASSQGAGGGHNGYTF
NA	TRBV5-4	TRBJ1-1	NA	TGTGCCAGCAGCTCGCCGAAACGGGGGAACACTGAAGCTTTCTTT	CASSSPKRGNTEAFF
NA	TRBV5-6	TRBJ2-2	NA	TGTGCCAGCAGCTTCCTGACAGCCACCGGGGAGCTGTTTTTT	CASSFLTATGELFF
NA	TRBV9	TRBJ1-1	once	TGTGCCAGCAGCAGAAAAGGGGCACTAAACACTGAAGCTTTCTTT	CASSRKGALNTEAFF
NA	TRBV7-2	TRBJ1-2	once	TGTGCCAGCAGCTATGGACAGCGAGATGGCTACACCTTC	CASSYGQRDGYTF
NA	TRBV9	TRBJ1-5	NA	TGTGCCAGCAGCCACCGCCCCCACAGGGAGTATAGCAATCAGCCCCAGCATTTT	CASSHRPHREYSNQPQHF
TRBD1	TRBV19	TRBJ2-6	NA	TGTGCCAGTCATGACAGGGGATCGAGGGGGGCCAACGTCCTGACTTTC	CASHDRGSRGANVLTF
NA	TRBV7-6	TRBJ2-3	NA	TGTGCCAGCAGACCGACGACTAGTGACGCAGATACGCAGTATTTT	CASRPTTSDADTQYF
NA	TRBV19	TRBJ1-2	NA	TGTGCCAGTAGTCTTGGTAGGCAGGGAAACTATGGCTACACCTTC	CASSLGRQGNYGYTF
TRBD2	TRBV28	TRBJ2-2	few	TGTGCCAGCAGCAGACGGGGGGCCGGGGAGCTGTTTTTT	CASSRRGAGELFF
NA	TRBV4-3	TRBJ1-5	NA	TGCGCCAGCAGCCAAGATCAGGGTCAGCCCCAGCATTTT	CASSQDQGQPQHF
TRBD1	TRBV7-8	TRBJ2-5	NA	TGTGCCAGCAGCTTAGATTCCGGGACAGGGACCCAAGAGACCCAGTACTTC	CASSLDSGTGTQETQYF
NA	TRBV10-3	TRBJ2-5	NA	TGTGCCATCAGTGAGTCTATAGAGACCCAGTACTTC	CAISESIETQYF
NA	TRBV6-1	TRBJ1-5	NA	TGTGCCAGCAGTCGGTCGGACAGTTATAATCAGCCCCAGCATTTT	CASSRSDSYNQPQHF
NA	TRBV29-1	TRBJ1-4	NA	TGCAGCGGGTTTATTAATGAAAAACTGTTTTTT	CSGFINEKLFF
NA	TRBV15	TRBJ2-2	NA	TGTGCCACCAGCAGTGATCTTGACACCGGGGAGCTGTTTTTT	CATSSDLDTGELFF
NA	TRBV5-5	TRBJ2-2	NA	TGTGCCAGCAGCCTGTGGACGGACAACACCGGGGAGCTGTTTTTT	CASSLWTDNTGELFF
NA	TRBV20-1	TRBJ2-7	NA	TGCAGTGCGGACAATTACGAGCAGTACTTC	CSADNYEQYF
NA	TRBV19	TRBJ2-2	NA	TGTGCCAGTAGTATAATACTAGCTTCGAACACCGGGGAGCTGTTTTTT	CASSIILASNTGELFF
NA	TRBV7-2	TRBJ2-5	NA	TGTGCCAGCAGCCGCATGGGTGGGGGACTTCAAGAGACCCAGTACTTC	CASSRMGGGLQETQYF
NA	TRBV10-3	TRBJ2-5	once	TGTGCCATCAGTGAGGGACTATCGACAGGGCCAGAGACCCAGTACTTC	CAISEGLSTGPETQYF
TRBD2	TRBV9	TRBJ2-1	NA	TGTGCCAGCAGCAATACTAGCGGGAGAGGCAATGAGCAGTTCTTC	CASSNTSGRGNEQFF
NA	TRBV6-1	TRBJ2-2	NA	TGTGCCAGCAGTGAAACCGATTCGGGGCCCGGGGAGCTGTTTTTT	CASSETDSGPGELFF
NA	TRBV7-2	TRBJ2-3	once	TGTGCCAGCAGCTTGTTTGCTAGCACAGATACGCAGTATTTT	CASSLFASTDTQYF
NA	TRBV10-3	TRBJ2-6	NA	TGTGCCATCAGTGAGAATACGGCGGTCCTGACTTTC	CAISENTAVLTF
TRBD2	TRBV9	TRBJ2-1	NA	TGTGCCAGCAGCGGAGGACTAGCGGGAGAGGGGCCAAATGAGCAGTTCTTC	CASSGGLAGEGPNEQFF
NA	TRBV2	TRBJ2-7	NA	TGTGCCAGCAGTTTAAGGACAGCCCAGGGCGAGCAGTACTTC	CASSLRTAQGEQYF
NA	TRBV7-9	TRBJ2-7	NA	TGTGCCAGCAGCTTGATCGGCAACTCCTACGAGCAGTACTTC	CASSLIGNSYEQYF
TRBD2	TRBV5-1	TRBJ2-4	NA	TGCGCCAGCAGCTTACTAGCGGGAGATGAGAGAAACATTCAGTACTTC	CASSLLAGDERNIQYF
NA	TRBV6-6	TRBJ2-3	NA	TGTGCCAGCAGCCCCGGGGGTACGCAGTATTTT	CASSPGGTQYF
TRBD2	TRBV5-4	TRBJ2-1	NA	TGTGCCAGCAGCCCCGGGACTACGAATTGGAATGAGCAGTTCTTC	CASSPGTTNWNEQFF
NA	TRBV18	TRBJ2-2	NA	TGTGCCAGCTCACCACAGGCAGGGCGGTATACCGGGGAGCTGTTTTTT	CASSPQAGRYTGELFF
TRBD2	TRBV5-1	TRBJ2-1	NA	TGCGCCAGCAGCTTGGGTGAAATAGCGGGCCACAATGAGCAGTTCTTC	CASSLGEIAGHNEQFF
NA	TRBV6-1	TRBJ2-3	NA	TGTGCCAGCAGTGAAGCGGCTCAACCTACGCAGTATTTT	CASSEAAQPTQYF
NA	TRBV27	TRBJ1-2	NA	TGTGCCAGCAGTTTCGACCCCGGGTCAGGGAGATATGGCTACACCTTC	CASSFDPGSGRYGYTF
TRBD2	TRBV4-2	TRBJ2-3	few	TGTGCCAGCAGCCAAGCTAGCGGGGGGGCAGATACGCAGTATTTT	CASSQASGGADTQYF
NA	TRBV6-1	TRBJ2-1	NA	TGTGCCAGCAGTGAGGACTGGAGTCGGTCGTACAATGAGCAGTTCTTC	CASSEDWSRSYNEQFF
NA	TRBV5-6	TRBJ1-3	NA	TGTGCCAGCATTCCCCCTCGGAGGGGCTCTGGAAACACCATATATTTT	CASIPPRRGSGNTIYF
TRBD1	TRBV10-3	TRBJ1-1	NA	TGTGCCATCAGAGCAGGGACAGGGGCGAGGGAGACTGAAGCTTTCTTT	CAIRAGTGARETEAFF
NA	TRBV2	TRBJ1-5	NA	TGTGCCAGCGTCGCGTCTACCGGCAATCAGCCCCAGCATTTT	CASVASTGNQPQHF
TRBD2	TRBV5-4	TRBJ2-1	NA	TGTGCCAGCAGTCCTACTAGCGGGGGGGCCAATGAGCAGTTCTTC	CASSPTSGGANEQFF
TRBD1	TRBV4-3	TRBJ1-1	once	TGCGCCAGCAGCCAAGATTTAGGGACAGGGGGCTTGAACACTGAAGCTTTCTTT	CASSQDLGTGGLNTEAFF
TRBD2	TRBV9	TRBJ2-3	NA	TGTGCCAGCAGCGTAGGGCTAGCGGGTAGAGGGGCAGATACGCAGTATTTT	CASSVGLAGRGADTQYF